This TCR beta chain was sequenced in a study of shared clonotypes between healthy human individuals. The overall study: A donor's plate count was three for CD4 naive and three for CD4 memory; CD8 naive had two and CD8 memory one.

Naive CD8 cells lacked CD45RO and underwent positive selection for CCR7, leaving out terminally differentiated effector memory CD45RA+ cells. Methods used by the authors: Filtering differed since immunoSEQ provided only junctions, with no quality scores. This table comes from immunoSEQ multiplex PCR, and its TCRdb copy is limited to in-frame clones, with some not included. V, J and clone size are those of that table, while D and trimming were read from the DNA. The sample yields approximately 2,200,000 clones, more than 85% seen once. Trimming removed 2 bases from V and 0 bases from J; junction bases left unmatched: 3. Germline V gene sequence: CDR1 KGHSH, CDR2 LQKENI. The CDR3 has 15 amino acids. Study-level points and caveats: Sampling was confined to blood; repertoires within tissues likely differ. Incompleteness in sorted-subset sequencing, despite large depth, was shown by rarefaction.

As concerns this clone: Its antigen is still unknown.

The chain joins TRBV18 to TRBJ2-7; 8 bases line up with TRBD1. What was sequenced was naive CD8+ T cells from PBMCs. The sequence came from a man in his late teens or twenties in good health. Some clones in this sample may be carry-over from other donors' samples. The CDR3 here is CASSPTGGPSYEQYF. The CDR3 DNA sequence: TGTGCCAGCTCACCAACAGGGGGGCCCTCCTACGAGCAGTACTTC.